This entry concerns a single T cell receptor beta chain. Its target is unknown. A read error may produce the germline difference seen at one junction end. The CDR3 is 16 residues long. CDR1 MGHRA and CDR2 YSYEKL come from the germline V gene. TCRdb fed the reads into MiXCR, producing one record per CDR3 protein. The sample has roughly 350,000 distinct CDR3 sequences, approximately 30% seen once; the top ten hold approximately 13%. These data originate in a study of T cell repertoires in cytomegalovirus infection. For the study at large: The authors relied on CMV epitopes, both recently identified HLA-C-restricted and well-studied HLA-B-restricted. An indication of both CMV infection and matching HLA type came from public TCR beta signatures.

Study-wide results and limits: Adding up the frequency of public TCR beta families identified people who carried CMV plus the relevant HLA. HLA-C-restricted CMV clonotypes gave the most frequent clonotype in two of eight donors.

The sample in question was cultured PBMCs, obtained from culture after CMV antigen stimulation. This chain uses TRBV4-1 with TRBJ2-3; D possibly corresponds to TRBD1 (5 bases). This TCR derives from a human donor in good health (CMV status not recorded). Some clones in this sample may be carry-over from other donors' samples. The DNA for the CDR3 is TGTGCCAGCAACCCCCAGGACACCCGTGGATTAGATACGCAGTATTTT. It translates to CASNPQDTRGLDTQYF.